The 21 T cell receptor beta chains below were found in one sample sequenced in a study of blood T cell repertoires in COVID-19. Profiling relied on immunoSEQ multiplex PCR, and the TCRdb table lists in-frame clones only, not all of them. The sample lists some 150,000 clones, 70% to 90% occurring once. The sequencing input was PBMCs or T cells enriched from blood (not recorded which). The origin of the receptors is a woman between 40 and 50 years old who had recovered from COVID-19.

This chain connects TRBV15 to TRBJ2-5; 8 positions agree with TRBD1. CDR1 and CDR2 (germline): LNHNV, YYDKDF (reference sequence). Germline trimming cut 4 bases from V and 5 bases from J; bases unmatched to any gene: 9. The CDR3 covers 15 residues. CDR3 sequence: CATSIGDRSPETQYF. The CDR3 DNA reads TGTGCCACCAGCATTGGGGACAGGTCGCCGGAGACCCAGTACTTC.

The rearrangement uses TRBV7-3 and TRBJ2-3; D is uncertain. Trimming pared 5 bases from V and 0 bases from J, leaving 9 bases between. CDR3 size: 14 residues. Germline CDR1 reads SGHTA; CDR2 reads FQGTGA. The CDR3 nucleotides read TGTGCCAGCAGCCCCAATCATAGCACAGATACGCAGTATTTT. This sequence encodes CASSPNHSTDTQYF.

The CDR3 reads CASSESGAGGYNEQFF. The CDR3 DNA is TGTGCCAGCAGTGAATCCGGTGCGGGAGGCTACAATGAGCAGTTCTTC. This chain connects TRBV25-1 to TRBJ2-1; TRBD2 agrees at 8 bases. This CDR3 has 16 residues. CDR1 and CDR2 (germline): MGHDK, SYGVNS. The V and J ends lost 1 base and 3 bases, in that order; junction bases with no gene match: 5.

This chain links TRBV30 with TRBJ2-1; D is possibly TRBD1 (5 bases). This CDR3 comprises 13 residues. V shed 5 bases and J shed 5 bases, with 13 bases lying between them. Looked up from germline, CDR1 is GTSNPN and CDR2 is SVGIG (reference sequence). CDR3 DNA sequence: TGTGCCTGGGGGGCGGATCTTAACAATGAGCAGTTCTTC. Amino acids: CAWGADLNNEQFF. The variable domain in full, with the rest retrieved from reference TRBV30 and TRBJ2-1, is SQTIHQWPATLVQPVGSPLSLECTVEGTSNPNLYWYRQAAGRGLQLLFYSVGIGQISSEVPQNLSASRPQDRQFILSSKKLLLSDSGFYLCAWGADLNNEQFFGPGTRLTVL.

The chain joins TRBV24-1 to TRBJ2-1, with TRBD2 identical over 12 bases. V lost 4 bases to trimming and J lost 7 bases; unmatched junction nucleotides: 4. The CDR3 spans 15 residues. The V gene's germline CDR1 is KGHDR and CDR2 SFDVKD. CDR3: CATSDPSGGVNEQFF. The CDR3 DNA follows: TGTGCCACCAGTGACCCTAGCGGGGGGGTAAATGAGCAGTTCTTC.

The J gene is TRBJ2-1, the V gene TRBV7-7, with 8 bases aligning to TRBD1. V gave up 4 bases and J gave up 4 bases; unmatched junction bases: 9. Germline V gene lookup returns CDR1 SSHAT and CDR2 FNYEAQ (reference sequence). CDR3 length: 16 amino acids. The CDR3 coding sequence is TGTGCCAGCAGCTCCTCGACAGGGGACGCATACAATGAGCAGTTCTTC. As protein: CASSSSTGDAYNEQFF.

The chain has TRBV9 and TRBJ2-3; D possibly corresponds to TRBD1 (6 bases). The V gene's germline CDR1 is SGDLS and CDR2 YYNGEE. The CDR3 has 19 amino acids. V was pared by 0 bases and J by 0 bases, with 20 bases between. The CDR3 DNA follows: TGTGCCAGCAGCGTAGCTACGGAGAGTTGGGGGCGCAGCACAGATACGCAGTATTTT. Translation: CASSVATESWGRSTDTQYF.

J is TRBJ1-1 and V is TRBV30; TRBD1 is a possible D gene (6 bases). The V gene's germline CDR1 is GTSNPN and CDR2 SVGIG (reference sequence). The V end lost 0 bases, the J end lost 4 bases, and 12 bases lay between the germline ends. The length of the CDR3 is 14 residues. The CDR3 DNA reads TGTGCCTGGAGTGTACAGGGTGTAGGCACTGAAGCTTTCTTT. Translation: CAWSVQGVGTEAFF.

This chain connects TRBV7-3 to TRBJ2-1, with no clear D. The V end lost 2 bases, the J end lost 0 bases, and 8 bases lay between the germline ends. The CDR3 contains 15 residues. Germline V gene sequence: CDR1 SGHTA, CDR2 FQGTGA. The CDR3 sequence: CASSLSVVSYNEQFF. In DNA form, the CDR3 reads TGTGCCAGCAGCTTATCAGTTGTCTCCTACAATGAGCAGTTCTTC.

This clone is deemed medium-sized. The J gene is TRBJ2-7, the V gene TRBV19, with 7 bases fitting TRBD1. Trimming removed 5 bases from V and 3 bases from J; junction bases left unmatched: 7. CDR3 length: 14 residues. Germline-derived CDR1 and CDR2 are LNHDA and SQIVND (reference sequence). CDR3: CASSVQSGGYEQYF. CDR3 bases: TGTGCCAGTAGTGTCCAATCAGGGGGCTACGAGCAGTACTTC.

The rearrangement uses TRBV3-1 (or the pseudogene TRBV3-2) and TRBJ2-5; no clear D gene. Looked up from germline, CDR1 is LGHDT and CDR2 is YNNKEL (reference sequence). The CDR3 runs 11 residues. V was pared by 2 bases and J by 5 bases, with 3 bases between. The CDR3 DNA reads as TGTGCCAGCAGCCAACTGGAGACCCAGTACTTC. This translates into CASSQLETQYF.

V is TRBV5-5 and J is TRBJ1-2; 7 bases match TRBD1. The CDR3 length is 16 residues. Germline CDR1 is SGHKS and CDR2 is YYEKEE (reference sequence). After removal of 0 bases from V and 0 bases from J, the junction contained 5 bases not matched to a gene. CDR3 bases: TGTGCCAGCAGCTTGGTGACAGGGATATCTAACTATGGCTACACCTTC. Residues: CASSLVTGISNYGYTF.

The chain joins TRBV12-3 or TRBV12-4 to TRBJ1-2; D is perhaps TRBD1 (5 bases). Trimming cost V 5 bases and J 8 bases, with 15 bases left between them. The CDR3 runs 13 residues. The CDR3 DNA follows: TGTGCCAGCAGTCGGAGGGACGAAGAGGGCTACACCTTC. The encoded protein is CASSRRDEEGYTF.

This CDR3 reads CASSPSPGETQYF. DNA for the CDR3: TGTGCCAGCAGCCCGTCACCGGGAGAGACCCAGTACTTC. V gene TRBV11-3 combines with J gene TRBJ2-5; D gene uncertain. The ends were cut back, 5 bases at V and 4 bases at J, with 11 bases in the middle. The CDR3 is 13 residues long. CDR1 and CDR2 from the germline V gene are SGHNT and YENEEA.

The chain carries TRBV5-1 and TRBJ2-6; TRBD2 matches 7 bases. The germline V gene encodes CDR1 SGHRS and CDR2 YFSETQ. There are 17 residues in the CDR3. The V and J ends lost 0 bases and 2 bases, in that order; junction bases with no gene match: 5. The CDR3 DNA reads TGCGCCAGCAGCTTGGGCGGGAGCTCAACTGGGGCCAACGTCCTGACTTTC. Protein: CASSLGGSSTGANVLTF.

This clone was detected only once. The rearrangement joins TRBV9 to TRBJ2-1; no reliable D call. The germline gives CDR1 SGDLS, CDR2 YYNGEE. V lost 4 bases and J 2 bases, leaving 4 bases between the germline ends. The CDR3 consists of 12 residues. DNA of the CDR3: TGTGCCAGCAGCCCAACCTACAATGAGCAGTTCTTC. It codes for CASSPTYNEQFF.

This chain links TRBV7-9 with TRBJ2-1, with 10 bases matching TRBD2. The CDR3 length is 14 residues. With V trimmed by 5 bases and J by 6 bases, 4 bases remained unmatched. The germline CDR1 and CDR2 sequences are SEHNR and FQNEAQ (reference sequence). The CDR3 nucleotides read TGTGCCAGCAGCCCACGACTAGCGGGCAATGAGCAGTTCTTC. Residues: CASSPRLAGNEQFF.

The chain recombines TRBV10-1 with TRBJ2-3; 8 bases are a match to TRBD1. V shed 5 bases, J shed 6 bases, and the junction held 7 bases outside the gene matches. Germline V gives CDR1 WNHNN, CDR2 SYGVQD (reference sequence). This CDR3 comprises 14 residues. The CDR3 nucleotides are TGCGCCAGCAGTAAACGACAGGGGAAGGATACGCAGTATTTT. Encoded protein: CASSKRQGKDTQYF.

To note about this clone: This same CDR3 is encoded by further DNA sequences in the sample. This chain joins TRBV18 and TRBJ2-5; 8 bases are shared with TRBD1. The CDR3 consists of 15 residues. V dropped 3 bases and J dropped 2; count of bases not matched to a gene: 5. The V gene's germline CDR1 is KGHSH and CDR2 LQKENI. The CDR3 sequence is CASSPRTGQQETQYF. For the CDR3, the DNA is TGTGCCAGCTCACCCCGGACAGGGCAACAAGAGACCCAGTACTTC.

This clone was counted only a few times. The rearrangement links TRBV24-1 to TRBJ2-3, with 7 bases fitting TRBD2. The CDR3 has 15 amino acids. Per germline, CDR1 KGHDR and CDR2 SFDVKD. V shed 3 bases, J shed 3 bases, and the junction held 5 bases outside the gene matches. The CDR3 protein is CATSDQASGTDTQYF. CDR3 bases: TGTGCCACCAGTGATCAAGCTAGCGGAACAGATACGCAGTATTTT.

The rearrangement links TRBV30 to TRBJ1-3, with 9 bases identical to TRBD1. V was pared by 8 bases and J by 3 bases, with 8 bases of the junction left unmatched. CDR1 and CDR2 (germline): GTSNPN, SVGIG (reference sequence). This CDR3 spans 14 amino acids. CDR3: CAGPRDRDGNTIYF. The CDR3 nucleotides read TGTGCCGGGCCCCGGGACAGGGATGGAAACACCATATATTTT. Full variable domain (missing parts from reference TRBV30 and TRBJ1-3): SQTIHQWPATLVQPVGSPLSLECTVEGTSNPNLYWYRQAAGRGLQLLFYSVGIGQISSEVPQNLSASRPQDRQFILSSKKLLLSDSGFYLCAGPRDRDGNTIYFGEGSWLTVV.